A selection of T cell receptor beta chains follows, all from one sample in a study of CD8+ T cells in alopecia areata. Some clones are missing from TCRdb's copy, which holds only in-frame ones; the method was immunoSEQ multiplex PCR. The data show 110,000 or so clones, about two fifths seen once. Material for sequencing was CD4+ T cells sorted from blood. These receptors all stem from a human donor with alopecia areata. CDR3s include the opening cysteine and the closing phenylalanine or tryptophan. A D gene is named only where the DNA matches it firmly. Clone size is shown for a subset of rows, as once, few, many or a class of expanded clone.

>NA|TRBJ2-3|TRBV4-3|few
CASSQANEDTQYF
TGCGCCAGCAGCCAAGCAAATGAAGATACGCAGTATTTT
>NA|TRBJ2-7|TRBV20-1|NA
CSAPANGKQYF
TGCAGTGCTCCGGCAAATGGGAAGCAGTACTTC
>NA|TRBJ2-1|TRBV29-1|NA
CSTNQGSSYNEQFF
TGCAGCACCAATCAGGGGAGCTCCTACAATGAGCAGTTCTTC
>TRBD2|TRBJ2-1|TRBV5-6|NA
CASSSSGRAGNEQFF
TGTGCCAGCAGCTCTAGCGGGAGGGCGGGAAATGAGCAGTTCTTC
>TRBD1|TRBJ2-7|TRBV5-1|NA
CASSFHPGQEPYEQYF
TGCGCCAGCAGCTTTCATCCGGGACAGGAGCCCTACGAGCAGTACTTC
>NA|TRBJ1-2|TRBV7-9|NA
CASSISRDGLGYTF
TGTGCCAGCAGCATAAGCCGGGACGGGCTTGGCTACACCTTC
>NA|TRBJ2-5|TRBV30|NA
CAWSVRETQYF
TGTGCCTGGAGTGTACGAGAGACCCAGTACTTC
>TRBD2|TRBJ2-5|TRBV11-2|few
CASSRGLAGGYQETQYF
TGTGCCAGCAGCCGGGGACTAGCGGGAGGCTACCAAGAGACCCAGTACTTC
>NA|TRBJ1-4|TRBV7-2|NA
CASSLGGGDEKLFF
TGTGCCAGCAGCTTAGGGGGAGGCGACGAAAAACTGTTTTTT
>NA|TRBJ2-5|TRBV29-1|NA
CSARRDGQETQYF
TGCAGCGCCCGACGGGACGGGCAAGAGACCCAGTACTTC
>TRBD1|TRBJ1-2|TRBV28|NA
CASSRPGQVRNYGYTF
TGTGCCAGCAGTCGTCCGGGACAGGTCCGCAACTATGGCTACACCTTC
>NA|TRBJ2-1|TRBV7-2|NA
CASSRVQGPYNEQFF
TGTGCCAGCAGCAGAGTACAGGGCCCTTACAATGAGCAGTTCTTC
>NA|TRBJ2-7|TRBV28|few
CASTPNLDEQYF
TGTGCCAGCACTCCTAATCTGGACGAGCAGTACTTC
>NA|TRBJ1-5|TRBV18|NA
CASSPAERNQPQHF
TGTGCCAGCTCACCAGCGGAGCGCAATCAGCCCCAGCATTTT
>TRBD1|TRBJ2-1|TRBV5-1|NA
CASQGQGASNEQFF
TGCGCCAGCCAGGGACAGGGGGCCAGCAATGAGCAGTTCTTC
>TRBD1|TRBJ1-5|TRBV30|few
CAWGDRSNQPQHF
TGTGCCTGGGGGGACAGGTCGAATCAGCCCCAGCATTTT
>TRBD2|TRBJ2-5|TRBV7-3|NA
CASTGVLAEKQETQYF
TGTGCCAGCACCGGAGTACTAGCGGAGAAGCAAGAGACCCAGTACTTC
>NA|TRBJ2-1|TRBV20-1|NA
CSARDDNEQFF
TGCAGTGCTAGAGACGACAATGAGCAGTTCTTC